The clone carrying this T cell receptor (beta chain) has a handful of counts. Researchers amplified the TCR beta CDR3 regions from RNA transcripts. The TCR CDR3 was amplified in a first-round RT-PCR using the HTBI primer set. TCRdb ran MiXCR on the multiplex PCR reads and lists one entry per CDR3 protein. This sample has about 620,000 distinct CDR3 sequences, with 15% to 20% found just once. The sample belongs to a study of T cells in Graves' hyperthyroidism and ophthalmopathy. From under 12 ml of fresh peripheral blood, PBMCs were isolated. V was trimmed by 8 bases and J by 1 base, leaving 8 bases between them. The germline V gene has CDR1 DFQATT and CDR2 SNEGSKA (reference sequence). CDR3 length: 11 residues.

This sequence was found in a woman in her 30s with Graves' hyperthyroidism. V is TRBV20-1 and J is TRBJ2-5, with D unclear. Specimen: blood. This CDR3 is CSLRAQETQYF. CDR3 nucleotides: TGCAGTCTTCGGGCCCAAGAGACCCAGTACTTC.